Below, 17 T cell receptor beta chains from the same sample are listed, as sequenced in a study of cytomegalovirus exposure and HLA in healthy donors. The primer mix had 60 Vbeta and 13 Jbeta primers. Sequenced by immunoSEQ multiplex PCR; TCRdb stores in-frame clones only, minus some. The table shows over 150,000 clones, with 68% occurring only once. The specimen was PBMCs. All receptors derive from a woman aged 18 to 35 in good health and CMV-seropositive.

This chain connects TRBV27 to TRBJ1-2; possibly TRBD1 for D (5 bases). V lost 4 bases to trimming and J lost 6 bases, with 15 bases between them. The germline gives CDR1 MNHEY, CDR2 SMNVEV (reference sequence). The CDR3 loop spans 14 amino acids. CDR3 coding DNA: TGTGCCAGCAGTTGGGACTTAAGGGGCGATGGCTACACCTTC. This sequence encodes CASSWDLRGDGYTF.

The gene calls are TRBV30 and TRBJ1-1; D is unresolved. Trimming removed 4 bases from V and 7 bases from J, with 13 bases in between. CDR1 GTSNPN and CDR2 SVGIG come from the germline V gene (reference sequence). The CDR3 runs 12 residues. In DNA, the CDR3 is TGTGCCTGGACCCACCATAGAGATGAAGCTTTCTTT. It is translated as CAWTHHRDEAFF. Full variable domain (outside the CDR3, taken from reference TRBV30 and TRBJ1-1): SQTIHQWPATLVQPVGSPLSLECTVEGTSNPNLYWYRQAAGRGLQLLFYSVGIGQISSEVPQNLSASRPQDRQFILSSKKLLLSDSGFYLCAWTHHRDEAFFGQGTRLTVV.

The gene calls are TRBV30 and TRBJ1-2, with D maybe TRBD1 (5 bases). The CDR3 sequence is 13 residues long. Germline CDR1 GTSNPN, CDR2 SVGIG (reference sequence). V lost 0 bases to trimming and J lost 1 base, with 6 bases between them. The CDR3 region is CAWSVQVNYGYTF. CDR3 DNA sequence: TGTGCCTGGAGTGTACAGGTTAACTATGGCTACACCTTC.

This chain joins TRBV4-2 and TRBJ2-3; 9 bases fit TRBD1. J was trimmed by 5 bases and V by 4 bases; bases with no gene match: 10. This CDR3 is built from 16 residues. Germline V lookup: CDR1 LGHNA, CDR2 YNFKEQ. The CDR3 bases are TGTGCCAGCAGCCCCCCCGGGACAGGGTTAGAAGATACGCAGTATTTT. This codes for CASSPPGTGLEDTQYF.

The chain joins TRBV12-5 to TRBJ2-1; D not resolved. V was clipped by 1 base and J by 5 bases, with 3 bases between them. The CDR3 extends over 12 amino acids. Germline V CDR1 and CDR2: LGHNT, FRNRAP. Written as DNA, the CDR3 is TGTGCTAGTGGTTTGGGGCACAATGAGCAGTTCTTC. Translated, it gives CASGLGHNEQFF.

The V and J genes are TRBV7-6 and TRBJ2-2; TRBD2 matches 12 bases. The CDR3 length is 15 residues. Germline V gene data show CDR1 as SGHVS and CDR2 as FNYEAQ. Trimming cost V 4 bases and J 5 bases; bases outside gene matches: 2. CDR3 DNA sequence: TGTGCCAGCAGCTCTAGCGGGAGGGCAACCGGGGAGCTGTTTTTT. Protein product: CASSSSGRATGELFF.

This clone has only a few counts. The chain couples TRBV4-2 to TRBJ2-7; 12 bases align to TRBD2. J was trimmed by 2 bases and V by 3 bases; bases with no gene match: 2. The V gene's germline CDR1 is LGHNA and CDR2 YNFKEQ. This CDR3 is built from 15 residues. For the CDR3, the DNA is TGTGCCAGCAGCCAGACTAGCGGGGGCCCCTACGAGCAGTACTTC. It translates to CASSQTSGGPYEQYF.

The chain uses TRBV4-1 and TRBJ2-1; weak D call: TRBD1 (6 bases). This CDR3 comprises 16 residues. Germline V gives CDR1 MGHRA, CDR2 YSYEKL. Trimming removed 5 bases from V and 0 bases from J, with 14 bases in between. DNA of the CDR3: TGCGCCAGCAGCAATACCAGGGGCAGCTCCTACAATGAGCAGTTCTTC. Translation gives CASSNTRGSSYNEQFF.

This chain links TRBV5-4 with TRBJ1-2; D is unclear. The germline CDR1 and CDR2 sequences are SGHNT and YYREEE (reference sequence). This CDR3 is 14 amino acids long. Trimming left V 8 bases short and J 5 bases short, with 19 bases between. CDR3 bases: TGTGCCAGTTCCCCCCCGGGAATGACTTATGGCTACACCTTC. This codes for CASSPPGMTYGYTF.

The rearrangement joins TRBV6-1 to TRBJ2-5, with D hard to call. The DNA end is a closer match to TRBJ2-7, so the J assignment may be wrong. The germline V gene has CDR1 MNHNS and CDR2 SASEGT. This CDR3 has 10 amino acids. CDR3 amino acids: CASSGYEQYF. For the CDR3, the DNA is TGTGCCAGCAGTGGGTACGAGCAGTACTTC.

This clone showed up just a few times. This chain connects TRBV7-9 to TRBJ2-2; 7 nucleotides line up with TRBD2. The CDR3 extends over 16 amino acids. Germline V gene lookup returns CDR1 SEHNR and CDR2 FQNEAQ (reference sequence). J gave up 5 bases and V 5 bases, and 11 bases lay outside the gene matches. This CDR3 is CASSHNPGRVTGELFF. CDR3 nucleotide sequence: TGTGCCAGCAGCCACAATCCGGGGAGGGTAACCGGGGAGCTGTTTTTT.

This clone was detected only a few times. The CDR3 DNA is TGTGCCTCCGCAGGGTCTGGAAACACCATATATTTT. Protein product: CASAGSGNTIYF. V gene TRBV10-3 combines with J gene TRBJ1-3; weak D call: TRBD1 (5 bases). The CDR3 runs 12 residues. Germline values: CDR1 ENHRY, CDR2 SYGVKD. The V gene lost 11 bases and the J gene lost 1 base, with 9 bases spanning the gap.

V and J are TRBV6-5 and TRBJ1-5, with TRBD1 as a possible D gene (6 bases). This CDR3 is built from 13 residues. CDR1 and CDR2 (germline): MNHEY, SVGAGI. The V gene lost 6 bases and the J gene lost 2 bases, with 8 bases spanning the gap. The DNA for the CDR3 is TGTGCCAGCAGCTGGACAGGCAATCAGCCCCAGCATTTT. This translates into CASSWTGNQPQHF.

DNA of the CDR3: TGCAGCGTTGAAGATGTCCAGGGGGCCTTGAACACTGAAGCTTTCTTT. Translation gives CSVEDVQGALNTEAFF. This chain uses TRBV29-1 with TRBJ1-1; 8 bases are shared with TRBD1. The CDR3 totals 16 residues. Per germline, CDR1 SQVTM and CDR2 ANQGSEA. The V segment lost 0 bases and the J segment 0 bases; nucleotides outside the gene matches: 6.

The chain uses TRBV11-2 and TRBJ2-7; D is unclear. The CDR3 sequence is 14 residues long. The germline V and J ends were trimmed by 1 base and 4 bases, with 11 bases remaining between them. Germline V gene lookup returns CDR1 SGHAT and CDR2 FQNNGV. The CDR3 here is CASSLAQVGYEQYF. In nucleotides, the CDR3 is TGTGCCAGCAGCTTAGCCCAGGTTGGTTACGAGCAGTACTTC.

V usage is TRBV2 and J usage is TRBJ1-1, with D perhaps TRBD1 (5 bases). The V end lost 6 bases, the J end lost 6 bases, and 14 bases lay between the germline ends. The CDR3 has 13 amino acids. Germline values: CDR1 SNHLY, CDR2 FYNNEI. The chain's CDR3 is CASRDDLGAEAFF. CDR3 bases: TGTGCCAGCAGGGACGATTTAGGGGCTGAAGCTTTCTTT.

V usage is TRBV4-1 and J usage is TRBJ2-3; 11 bases agree with TRBD1. The CDR3 sequence is 19 residues long. Germline V lookup: CDR1 MGHRA, CDR2 YSYEKL. The V segment lost 0 bases and the J segment 1 base; nucleotides outside the gene matches: 9. The CDR3 coding sequence is TGCGCCAGCAGCCAAGACCCGGGACAGGGGGTCGGAGGCACAGATACGCAGTATTTT. It codes for CASSQDPGQGVGGTDTQYF.